Following are 21 T cell receptor beta chains from one sample sequenced in a study of spatial heterogeneity in lung cancer. Study-wide results and limits: Counts that tracked tumor mutation counts were those of expanded intratumoral alpha and beta TCRs.

One entry per CDR3 protein results from TCRdb running MiXCR on the 5' RACE reads. Among over 2,000 distinct CDR3 sequences listed, around a sixth were seen once. Noted time point: sample taken at primary tumor resection. These TCRs' antigens remain unknown. Sequences were derived from lung tumor tissue, sampled at surgery. The source of these receptors is a male donor with early-stage non-small cell lung cancer.

By its share, this clonotype is medium-sized. The chain couples TRBV27 to TRBJ1-2; D gene uncertain. This CDR3 has 12 residues. Germline CDR1 MNHEY, CDR2 SMNVEV (reference sequence). With 3 bases removed from V and 6 bases from J, the gap between germline ends came to 8 bases. The CDR3 DNA reads TGTGCCAGCAGTTTCTCGGGAGATGGCTACACCTTC. Translated, it gives CASSFSGDGYTF.

There are many counts of this clonotype. The chain employs TRBV19 and TRBJ2-2, with 13 positions matching TRBD2. The CDR3 contains 21 residues. Germline CDR1 and CDR2: LNHDA and SQIVND (reference sequence). Trimming at V came to 6 bases and at J to 5 bases, leaving 21 bases not matched to a gene. CDR3 bases: TGTGCCAGTAGCCACTCAAGGGCAACTAGCGGGAGGGCGAGAGGGACCGGGGAGCTGTTTTTT. This translates into CASSHSRATSGRARGTGELFF. Looking up the rest from reference TRBV19 and TRBJ2-2 gives the full variable domain: DGGITQSPKYLFRKEGQNVTLSCEQNLNHDAMYWYRQDPGQGLRLIYYSQIVNDFQKGDIAEGYSVSREKKESFPLTVTSAQKNPTAFYLCASSHSRATSGRARGTGELFFGEGSRLTVL.

This clonotype was seen a few times. The V and J genes are TRBV12-3 or TRBV12-4 and TRBJ2-5; D ambiguous. The CDR3 totals 15 residues. Trimming left V 1 base short and J 2 bases short, with 11 bases between. The DNA of the CDR3 is TGTGCCAGCAGTTTAGGTCTCAGGAGTCAAGAGACCCAGTACTTC. Protein product: CASSLGLRSQETQYF.

The table lists this clonotype with many counts. The chain carries TRBV4-2 and TRBJ2-3, with 9 nucleotides matching TRBD2. CDR1 is LGHNA, CDR2 YNFKEQ, per germline. The CDR3 loop spans 16 amino acids. V lost 4 bases, J lost 2 bases, and 7 bases stayed unmatched. The CDR3 coding sequence is TGTGCCAGCAGCCGAGCGACTAGCGGACACACAGATACGCAGTATTTT. This encodes CASSRATSGHTDTQYF.

Relative to its sample, this clonotype is medium-sized. The chain carries TRBV27 and TRBJ2-5; D remains unclear. The V and J ends lost 3 bases and 4 bases respectively, with 15 bases between them. CDR1 and CDR2 from the germline V gene are MNHEY and SMNVEV (reference sequence). The CDR3 is 15 amino acids. The CDR3 DNA is TGTGCCAGCAGTTTCAAAGGGATGGGCGGAGAGACCCAGTACTTC. Translation gives CASSFKGMGGETQYF.

The chain has TRBV19 and TRBJ1-2, with 7 positions matching TRBD1. Germline lookup yields CDR1 LNHDA and CDR2 SQIVND (reference sequence). V shed 8 bases and J 4 bases; nucleotides not matched to a gene: 10. CDR3 length: 14 amino acids. As DNA, the CDR3 is TGTGCCAGTCGACAGGGACACAGCTCCTATGGCTACACCTTC. Translating it yields CASRQGHSSYGYTF.

Within the sample, this clonotype is medium-sized. The chain employs TRBV27 and TRBJ2-2; D possibly corresponds to TRBD1 (6 bases). Germline CDR1 reads MNHEY; CDR2 reads SMNVEV (reference sequence). The CDR3 runs to 16 residues. V was cut by 3 bases and J by 6 bases, with 17 bases left in between. CDR3 nucleotides: TGTGCCAGCAGTTTGACCGGGGCAGGGGTAGCCGGGGAGCTGTTTTTT. It is translated as CASSLTGAGVAGELFF.

This clonotype was detected ten times or more. The V call is TRBV28, the J call TRBJ1-5; 8 bases are a match to TRBD1. CDR3 length: 12 amino acids. Germline V gene data show CDR1 as MDHEN and CDR2 as SYDVKM. Losses at the gene ends were 7 bases for V and 7 bases for J; bases not matched to a gene: 3. The CDR3 sequence is CASKAGGQPQHF. Here the CDR3 DNA reads TGTGCCAGCAAAGCAGGGGGCCAGCCCCAGCATTTT.

The chain carries TRBV10-3 and TRBJ2-3; no clear D gene. Germline loops: CDR1 ENHRY, CDR2 SYGVKD. The CDR3 has 13 amino acids. The V and J ends lost 6 bases and 1 base respectively, with 8 bases between them. CDR3 sequence: CAIRRAGTDTQYF. The CDR3 nucleotides are TGTGCCATCAGACGGGCCGGCACAGATACGCAGTATTTT.

This clonotype was counted a few times. The chain couples TRBV9 to TRBJ1-1; no clear D gene. V was cut by 5 bases and J by 1 base, with 6 bases left in between. CDR1 and CDR2 (germline): SGDLS, YYNGEE. This CDR3 has 12 amino acids. CDR3 loop: CASRSTNTEAFF. The DNA of the CDR3 is TGTGCCAGCAGGTCCACGAACACTGAAGCTTTCTTT.

By its share, this clonotype is medium-sized. The rearrangement uses TRBV3-1 and TRBJ2-2; the D gene is possibly TRBD1 (5 bases). This CDR3 spans 16 amino acids. CDR1 and CDR2 from the germline V gene are LGHDT and YNNKEL (reference sequence). Trimming removed 4 bases at V and 4 bases at J, with 16 bases between. For the CDR3, the DNA is TGTGCCAGCAGCCCTCCGGCAGGGTCAATCACCGGGGAGCTGTTTTTT. It encodes CASSPPAGSITGELFF.

The gene calls are TRBV27 and TRBJ2-5; D may correspond to TRBD1 or TRBD2 (5 bases each). The CDR3 consists of 14 residues. CDR1 MNHEY and CDR2 SMNVEV come from the germline V gene (reference sequence). Between the trimmed V and J ends, which lost 5 bases and 0 bases, there was a span of 10 bases. CDR3 in DNA: TGTGCCAGCAGTCCGGGGCAGTACCAAGAGACCCAGTACTTC. It translates to CASSPGQYQETQYF.

In this sample, this clonotype is medium-sized. The rearrangement joins TRBV19 to TRBJ1-5, with a tentative D call TRBD1 (5 bases). V shed 1 base and J shed 6 bases, with 13 bases lying between them. From germline, CDR1 is LNHDA and CDR2 SQIVND (reference sequence). This CDR3 spans 15 amino acids. The CDR3 region is CASSIARVTVQPQHF. The CDR3 DNA reads TGTGCCAGTAGTATAGCCAGGGTGACGGTTCAGCCCCAGCATTTT. The full variable domain, completed using reference TRBV19 and TRBJ1-5, is DGGITQSPKYLFRKEGQNVTLSCEQNLNHDAMYWYRQDPGQGLRLIYYSQIVNDFQKGDIAEGYSVSREKKESFPLTVTSAQKNPTAFYLCASSIARVTVQPQHFGDGTRLSIL.

This clonotype qualifies as medium-sized (0.01 to 0.1%). This rearrangement joins TRBV14 to TRBJ1-6; TRBD1 might be the D (6 bases). Looked up from germline, CDR1 is SGHDN and CDR2 is FVKESK. The CDR3 loop spans 13 amino acids. The V end was cut by 4 bases, the J end by 10 bases, with 11 bases between. CDR3 DNA: TGTGCCAGCAGCCCAAGGGACAACTCACCCCTCCACTTT. Amino acids: CASSPRDNSPLHF.

This clonotype was observed a few times. The rearrangement uses TRBV21-1 and TRBJ1-5; whether TRBD1, the table's D call, matches the DNA was not checked. TRBV21-1 is a known pseudogene. The CDR3 extends over 17 amino acids. The CDR3: CASSPGQGRIRDQPQHF. The DNA for the CDR3 is TGTGCCAGCAGCCCTGGGCAGGGAAGGATTCGAGATCAGCCCCAGCATTTT.

This clonotype ranks as medium-sized. The genes are TRBV18 and TRBJ2-2, with TRBD2 matching 10 bases. CDR3 size: 15 residues. V gave up 0 bases and J gave up 9 bases; unmatched junction bases: 4. The germline CDR1 and CDR2 sequences are KGHSH and LQKENI. CDR3 amino acids: CASSPPAGGPRELFF. The CDR3 DNA is TGTGCCAGCTCACCACCAGCGGGAGGGCCCAGGGAGCTGTTTTTT.

By share, this clonotype counts as medium-sized. CDR3 amino acids: CASGRAGASYEQYF. As DNA, the CDR3 is TGTGCCAGCGGGAGGGCGGGAGCGTCCTACGAGCAGTACTTC. V and J are TRBV5-6 and TRBJ2-7; the match to TRBD2 covers 7 bases. Germline values: CDR1 SGHDT, CDR2 YYEEEE. This CDR3 contains 14 residues. The V gene end was trimmed by 7 bases and the J gene end by 1 base; junction bases not matched to a gene: 8.

The chain uses TRBV20-1 and TRBJ2-7, with 8 bases fitting TRBD2. The CDR3 length is 15 residues. Germline-derived CDR1 and CDR2 are DFQATT and SNEGSKA (reference sequence). Trimming removed 4 bases from V and 6 bases from J; junction bases left unmatched: 14. In DNA, the CDR3 is TGCAGTGCTACCGACCCCGGGACTAGGACCTCCGAGCAGTACTTC. Residues: CSATDPGTRTSEQYF.

By sample fraction, this clonotype is large. This chain connects TRBV7-2 to TRBJ2-2; 7 bases align to TRBD2. V lost 1 base, J lost 4 bases, and 6 bases stayed unmatched. The germline V gene has CDR1 SGHTA and CDR2 FQGNSA. This CDR3 region has 16 residues. CDR3 nucleotides: TGTGCCAGCAGCTTAGGCGCGGGAGCGGGCACCGGGGAGCTGTTTTTT. Its translation is CASSLGAGAGTGELFF.

The chain is built from TRBV29-1 and TRBJ2-2; D remains ambiguous. Trimming cost V 5 bases and J 7 bases, with 11 bases left between them. This CDR3 contains 12 residues. The germline V gene encodes CDR1 SQVTM and CDR2 ANQGSEA. CDR3 in DNA: TGCAGCGTTTCCGTCCCCGGCGGGGAGCTGTTTTTT. Its translation is CSVSVPGGELFF.

This clonotype is large in the sample. The chain combines TRBV9 with TRBJ2-7, with TRBD1 matching over 7 bases. The CDR3 is 13 residues long. Germline-derived CDR1 and CDR2 are SGDLS and YYNGEE. V trimming: 0 bases; J trimming: 10 bases; junction bases outside the gene matches: 7. This CDR3 is CASSVATGSRQYF. CDR3 coding DNA: TGTGCCAGCAGCGTAGCGACAGGGTCACGTCAGTACTTC.